A single sample is the source of the 28 T cell receptor beta chains below, sequenced in a study of blood T cell repertoires in COVID-19 (dated by TCRdb to 2020 to 2021). The method was the immunoSEQ multiplex PCR assay. Not all clones reach the TCRdb copy of this immuneACCESS table, which keeps in-frame sequences only. Checked studies attribute under half of the gap to unresolved V genes and leave the rest unexplained. The table for this sample lists roughly 180,000 clones; 85% of them were counted only once. About 6.3% of the sample rests with the top ten. The sample consisted of PBMCs or T cells enriched from blood (not recorded which). These receptors were collected from a man in his forties or fifties who had recovered from COVID-19.

This rearrangement joins TRBV11-3 to TRBJ2-3; D is perhaps TRBD1 (6 bases). Germline lookup yields CDR1 SGHNT and CDR2 YENEEA. The V end was cut by 5 bases, the J end by 6 bases, with 18 bases between. The CDR3 loop spans 15 amino acids. CDR3 sequence: CASSAQGSPTDTQYF. CDR3 coding DNA: TGTGCCAGCAGCGCTCAGGGGTCCCCCACGGATACGCAGTATTTT.

This chain links TRBV28 with TRBJ2-7, with D maybe TRBD2 (6 bases). This CDR3 is built from 12 residues. Trimming took off 10 bases at V and 3 bases at J, with 13 bases between the two ends. Germline lookup yields CDR1 MDHEN and CDR2 SYDVKM. The CDR3 DNA reads TGTGCCACAAGCTGGGGGGTCTACGAGCAGTACTTC. Its protein is CATSWGVYEQYF.

The chain carries TRBV7-9 and TRBJ2-7, with 8 bases lining up with TRBD1. Per germline, CDR1 SEHNR and CDR2 FQNEAQ (reference sequence). The CDR3 runs 15 residues. J was trimmed by 3 bases and V by 5 bases; bases with no gene match: 9. Here the CDR3 reads CASSPTGEWIYEQYF. The CDR3 DNA reads TGTGCCAGCAGCCCGACAGGGGAATGGATCTACGAGCAGTACTTC.

The chain has TRBV19 and TRBJ1-2; no clear D. The germline V gene encodes CDR1 LNHDA and CDR2 SQIVND (reference sequence). Trimming took off 0 bases at V and 7 bases at J, with 6 bases between the two ends. There are 12 residues in the CDR3. The CDR3 sequence is CASSIDPGGYTF. The CDR3 DNA sequence: TGTGCCAGTAGTATAGATCCGGGTGGCTACACCTTC.

The J gene is TRBJ2-7, the V gene TRBV24-1; tentative D call: TRBD2 (6 bases). The CDR3 length is 13 residues. CDR1 KGHDR and CDR2 SFDVKD come from the germline V gene. V was cut by 1 base and J by 7 bases, with 10 bases left in between. The CDR3 region is CATSDLAAGEQYF. DNA of the CDR3: TGTGCCACCAGTGATTTAGCGGCGGGGGAGCAGTACTTC.

The V and J genes are TRBV12-3 or TRBV12-4 and TRBJ1-2; D ambiguous. V was cut by 4 bases and J by 4 bases, with 7 bases left in between. The CDR3 has 12 residues. CDR3 in amino acids: CASSSLGYGYTF. As DNA, the CDR3 is TGTGCCAGCAGTTCGCTAGGCTATGGCTACACCTTC.

The chain couples TRBV7-3 to TRBJ1-2; tentatively, D is TRBD1 (5 bases). Looked up from germline, CDR1 is SGHTA and CDR2 is FQGTGA. CDR3 length: 14 amino acids. V lost 2 bases, J lost 6 bases, and 13 bases lay in between. The CDR3 DNA reads TGTGCCAGCAGCTTAGACGGGGGGAAGAATGGCTACACCTTC. Encoded protein: CASSLDGGKNGYTF. The full variable domain, with the rest looked up from reference TRBV7-3 and TRBJ1-2, is GAGVSQTPSNKVTEKGKYVELRCDPISGHTALYWYRQSLGQGPEFLIYFQGTGAADDSGLPNDRFFAVRPEGSVSTLKIQRTERGDSAVYLCASSLDGGKNGYTFGSGTRLTVV.

The J gene is TRBJ2-1, the V gene TRBV29-1, with TRBD2 matching over 9 bases. The CDR3 is 14 amino acids. Germline loops: CDR1 SQVTM, CDR2 ANQGSEA. CDR3 nucleotides: TGCTCCACCCTCCTAGCGGGGTTCGTCAATGAGCAGTTCTTC. This encodes CSTLLAGFVNEQFF.

The chain carries TRBV19 and TRBJ1-5; TRBD1 might be the D (5 bases). V shed 0 bases and J shed 0 bases, with 12 bases lying between them. Per the germline V gene, CDR1 is LNHDA and CDR2 is SQIVND (reference sequence). This CDR3 is built from 17 residues. DNA of the CDR3: TGTGCCAGTAGTATAGAGGGCGGACATTATAGCAATCAGCCCCAGCATTTT. This gives the protein CASSIEGGHYSNQPQHF.

V and J are TRBV15 and TRBJ1-5; no clear D. The CDR3 extends over 15 amino acids. Germline V gene data show CDR1 as LNHNV and CDR2 as YYDKDF (reference sequence). Trimming took 0 bases from V and 3 from J, leaving 9 bases between them. CDR3 sequence reads: CATSREEAYNQPQHF. CDR3 sequence (DNA): TGTGCCACCAGCAGAGAAGAGGCTTACAATCAGCCCCAGCATTTT.

The genes are TRBV5-1 and TRBJ2-1; 12 nucleotides align to TRBD2. Germline V gene lookup returns CDR1 SGHRS and CDR2 YFSETQ. The CDR3 extends over 15 amino acids. J lost 4 bases, V lost 4 bases, and 3 bases had no gene match. The CDR3 nucleotides read TGCGCCAGCAGCCTACTAGCGGGGGGATACAATGAGCAGTTCTTC. Protein sequence: CASSLLAGGYNEQFF.

The rearrangement links TRBV7-9 to TRBJ1-2; D gene unclear. Germline values: CDR1 SEHNR, CDR2 FQNEAQ (reference sequence). V lost 5 bases to trimming and J lost 4 bases, with 11 bases between them. This CDR3 region has 13 residues. The CDR3 DNA follows: TGTGCCAGCAGCCCTAAGCCCCTCTATGGCTACACCTTC. Its translation: CASSPKPLYGYTF.

This sequence joins TRBV5-6 and TRBJ2-3; 10 bases are a match to TRBD2. The CDR3 is made up of 16 amino acids. The germline V gene has CDR1 SGHDT and CDR2 YYEEEE. Trimming cost V 4 bases and J 0 bases; bases outside gene matches: 5. CDR3 sequence (DNA): TGTGCCAGCAGCCGCGCTAGCGGGGGTAGCACAGATACGCAGTATTTT. Translation gives CASSRASGGSTDTQYF.

The rearrangement uses TRBV20-1 and TRBJ2-5; unclear D gene. Germline CDR1 is DFQATT and CDR2 is SNEGSKA (reference sequence). The CDR3 is 15 residues long. V was pared by 3 bases and J by 2 bases, with 16 bases between. CDR3 coding DNA: TGCAGTGCTAGTGGGTCTTGGGCCGTACAAGAGACCCAGTACTTC. Protein product: CSASGSWAVQETQYF.

A few counts support this clone. The genes are TRBV7-9 and TRBJ1-2; D unclear. Trimming left V 2 bases short and J 8 bases short, with 12 bases between. Germline V gene sequence: CDR1 SEHNR, CDR2 FQNEAQ (reference sequence). The CDR3 contains 13 residues. This chain's CDR3 is CASSLLGSEGYTF. The CDR3 region has the DNA TGTGCCAGCAGCTTATTAGGGAGCGAGGGCTACACCTTC.

The chain employs TRBV5-4 and TRBJ2-5, with a possible D match to TRBD1 (5 bases). With 1 base removed from V and 2 bases from J, the gap between germline ends came to 9 bases. The CDR3 sequence is 14 residues long. Per germline, CDR1 SGHNT and CDR2 YYREEE (reference sequence). CDR3 region: CASSLRAGQETQYF. Here the CDR3 DNA reads TGTGCCAGCAGCTTGCGTGCAGGGCAAGAGACCCAGTACTTC.

This rearrangement joins TRBV12-3 or TRBV12-4 to TRBJ1-3, with D uncertain. V was shortened by 6 bases and J by 1 base, with 7 bases between the two germline ends. The CDR3 is 13 residues long. The CDR3 sequence is CASSPSSGNTIYF. Here the CDR3 DNA reads TGTGCCAGCAGCCCTAGTTCTGGAAACACCATATATTTT.

The chain is built from TRBV27 and TRBJ1-2; 8 bases match TRBD1. With 6 bases clipped from V and 3 bases from J, the junction kept 15 bases outside the gene matches. Per germline, CDR1 MNHEY and CDR2 SMNVEV (reference sequence). CDR3 size: 17 residues. In nucleotides, the CDR3 is TGTGCCAGCAGGATATACATACCCGAGGACAGGGACTATGGCTACACCTTC. Protein: CASRIYIPEDRDYGYTF.

This clone was recorded once. The CDR3 region is CSASQGGGEQFF. The CDR3 DNA reads as TGCAGTGCTAGTCAGGGGGGCGGTGAGCAGTTCTTC. The chain is built from TRBV20-1 and TRBJ2-1; D possibly corresponds to TRBD1 (7 bases). The V gene lost 3 bases and the J gene lost 9 bases, with 12 bases spanning the gap. CDR1 and CDR2 from the germline V gene are DFQATT and SNEGSKA (reference sequence). The CDR3 is made up of 12 amino acids.

V is TRBV15 and J is TRBJ1-2; TRBD1 matches 7 bases. This CDR3 is built from 15 residues. V lost 1 base and J lost 7; bases outside the gene matches: 9. The germline V gene encodes CDR1 LNHNV and CDR2 YYDKDF (reference sequence). The DNA of the CDR3 is TGTGCCACCAGCAGAGCCCCACAGGGGAATGCTGGCTACACCTTC. Translating it yields CATSRAPQGNAGYTF.

The chain has TRBV27 and TRBJ2-7; TRBD2 might be the D (7 bases). The CDR3 is 13 residues long. V lost 7 bases and J lost 5, with 15 bases in between. Germline V gives CDR1 MNHEY, CDR2 SMNVEV (reference sequence). The chain's CDR3 is CASTDGGLHEQYF. CDR3 coding DNA: TGTGCCAGCACGGACGGGGGGCTCCACGAGCAGTACTTC.

The chain is built from TRBV28 and TRBJ1-2, with 9 bases fitting TRBD1. V was pared by 2 bases and J by 4 bases, with 14 bases of the junction left unmatched. This CDR3 has 18 amino acids. Germline V gene sequence: CDR1 MDHEN, CDR2 SYDVKM. The CDR3, as DNA: TGTGCCAGCAGTTTAGGGAGGGACAGGGACTCCCTAGGCTATGGCTACACCTTC. Amino acids: CASSLGRDRDSLGYGYTF.

The rearrangement joins TRBV7-8 to TRBJ1-5, with D perhaps matching TRBD1 (6 bases). V was shortened by 4 bases and J by 1 base, with 14 bases between the two germline ends. CDR1 SGHVS and CDR2 FQNEAQ come from the germline V gene. This CDR3 has 16 residues. The CDR3: CASSSRQDLSNQPQHF. The CDR3 coding sequence is TGTGCCAGCAGCTCCAGACAGGACCTAAGCAATCAGCCCCAGCATTTT. The variable domain in full, with the rest retrieved from reference TRBV7-8 and TRBJ1-5, is GAGVSQSPRYKVAKRGQDVALRCDPISGHVSLFWYQQALGQGPEFLTYFQNEAQLDKSGLPSDRFFAERPEGSVSTLKIQRTQQEDSAVYLCASSSRQDLSNQPQHFGDGTRLSIL.

J is TRBJ1-5 and V is TRBV2; D unresolved. Germline CDR1 is SNHLY and CDR2 is FYNNEI. This CDR3 region has 14 residues. The ends were cut back, 7 bases at V and 4 bases at J, with 14 bases in the middle. In DNA, the CDR3 is TGTGCCAGCAACCTACTAGCTGGTAATCAGCCCCAGCATTTT. This encodes CASNLLAGNQPQHF.

The chain couples TRBV9 to TRBJ2-7; D call uncertain. This CDR3 region has 14 residues. The germline V gene has CDR1 SGDLS and CDR2 YYNGEE. Trimming left V 0 bases short and J 1 base short, with 8 bases between. The CDR3 protein is CASSVDSQSYEQYF. The CDR3 DNA sequence: TGTGCCAGCAGCGTAGATAGCCAGTCCTACGAGCAGTACTTC. Full variable domain (remainder filled in from reference TRBV9 and TRBJ2-7): DSGVTQTPKHLITATGQRVTLRCSPRSGDLSVYWYQQSLDQGLQFLIQYYNGEERAKGNILERFSAQQFPDLHSELNLSSLELGDSALYFCASSVDSQSYEQYFGPGTRLTVT.

This rearrangement joins TRBV9 to TRBJ1-1; D not resolved. The CDR3 contains 14 residues. CDR1 is SGDLS, CDR2 YYNGEE, per germline. V was pared by 2 bases and J by 0 bases, with 8 bases between. The CDR3 loop is CASSVEGMNTEAFF. DNA of the CDR3: TGTGCCAGCAGCGTTGAGGGAATGAACACTGAAGCTTTCTTT.

This chain uses TRBV2 with TRBJ1-5; 7 positions agree with TRBD1. The CDR3 has 14 residues. CDR1 and CDR2 (germline): SNHLY, FYNNEI. V dropped 0 bases and J dropped 5; count of bases not matched to a gene: 1. DNA for the CDR3: TGTGCCAGCAGTGAAGCAAGGGGGCATCAGCCCCAGCATTTT. Its translation: CASSEARGHQPQHF.

The chain combines TRBV10-3 with TRBJ2-4; 7 bases agree with TRBD2. Germline lookup yields CDR1 ENHRY and CDR2 SYGVKD. The CDR3 spans 16 residues. Trimming cost V 4 bases and J 1 base; bases outside gene matches: 7. CDR3 region: CAISGEGEKAKNIQYF. Written as DNA, the CDR3 is TGTGCCATCAGTGGGGAGGGTGAGAAGGCCAAAAACATTCAGTACTTC.